Described below is a single T cell receptor beta chain sequence and its context. V shed 7 bases and J 5 bases; nucleotides not matched to a gene: 3. The germline V gene has CDR1 MDHEN and CDR2 SYDVKM. The CDR3 contains 13 residues. These data belong to a study of cytomegalovirus exposure and HLA in healthy donors. It was with 60 Vbeta and 13 Jbeta primers that the PCR ran. Measured with immunoSEQ multiplex PCR; TCRdb has only the in-frame clones, and not every one. The profile covers about 150,000 clones, with more than 70% appearing a single time and 10% to 12% taken by the ten largest. The material sequenced was PBMCs. The sequence was collected from a man aged 18 to 30 in good health and CMV-seropositive. V is TRBV28 and J is TRBJ2-1; TRBD2 agrees at 9 bases. This CDR3 reads CASMRGGNNEQFF. The DNA for the CDR3 is TGTGCCAGCATGCGGGGGGGGAACAATGAGCAGTTCTTC.